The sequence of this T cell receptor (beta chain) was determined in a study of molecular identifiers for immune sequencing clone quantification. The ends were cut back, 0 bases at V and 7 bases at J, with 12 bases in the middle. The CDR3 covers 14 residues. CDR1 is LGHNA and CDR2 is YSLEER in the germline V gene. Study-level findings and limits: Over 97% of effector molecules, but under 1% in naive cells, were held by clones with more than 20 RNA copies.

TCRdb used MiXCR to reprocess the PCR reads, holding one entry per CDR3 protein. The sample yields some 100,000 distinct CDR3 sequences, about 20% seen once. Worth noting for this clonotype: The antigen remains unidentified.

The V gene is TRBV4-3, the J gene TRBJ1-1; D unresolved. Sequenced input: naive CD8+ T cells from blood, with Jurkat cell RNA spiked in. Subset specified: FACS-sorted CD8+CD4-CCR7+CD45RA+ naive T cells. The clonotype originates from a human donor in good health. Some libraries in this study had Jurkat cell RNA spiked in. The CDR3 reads CASSQDPSQNEAFF. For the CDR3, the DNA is TGCGCCAGCAGCCAAGATCCTAGTCAGAATGAAGCTTTCTTT.